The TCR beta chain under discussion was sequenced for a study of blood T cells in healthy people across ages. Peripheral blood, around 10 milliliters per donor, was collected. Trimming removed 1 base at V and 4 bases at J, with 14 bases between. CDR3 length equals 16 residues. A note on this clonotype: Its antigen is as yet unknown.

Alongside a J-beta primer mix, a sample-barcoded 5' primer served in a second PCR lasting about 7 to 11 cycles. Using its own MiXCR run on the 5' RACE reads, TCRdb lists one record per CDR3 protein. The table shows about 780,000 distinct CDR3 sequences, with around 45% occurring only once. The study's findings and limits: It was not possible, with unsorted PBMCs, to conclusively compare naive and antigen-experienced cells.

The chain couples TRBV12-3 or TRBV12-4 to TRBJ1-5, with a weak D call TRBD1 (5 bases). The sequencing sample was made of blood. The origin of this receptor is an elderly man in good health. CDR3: CASSLGLGEANQPQHF. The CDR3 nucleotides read TGTGCCAGCAGTTTAGGTTTAGGGGAAGCTAATCAGCCCCAGCATTTT.